This T cell receptor beta chain appears in the sequencing data of a study of cytomegalovirus exposure and HLA in healthy donors. Study-wide results and limits: Prediction of most subjects' HLA-A and HLA-B alleles by TCR beta sequences was reportedly accurate. In a later analysis, most CMV-associated TCR beta chains appeared HLA-restricted. For most TCR sequences rarity was the rule, although some public TCRs occurred in many donors.

Amplification used 60 Vbeta primers and 13 Jbeta primers. Profiled with immunoSEQ multiplex PCR; TCRdb holds only in-frame clones, not every one. The table has about 130,000 clones, around 80% seen once. This clone was picked up a small number of times. Its antigen is undetermined. Sequenced input: PBMCs. The clonotype comes from a man aged 30-40 years in good health and CMV-seropositive.

As DNA, the CDR3 is TGCGCCAGCAGCCTCTGGACAGGGGCGAACACTGAAGCTTTCTTT. As protein: CASSLWTGANTEAFF. The gene calls are TRBV5-1 and TRBJ1-1; 9 bases match TRBD1. V was clipped by 4 bases and J by 1 base; unmatched bases: 5. The CDR3 covers 15 residues. CDR1 is SGHRS, CDR2 YFSETQ, per germline.